The 14 T cell receptor beta chains below come from one sample, sequenced in a study of technical replicates of blood from several donors (dated by TCRdb to the late 2010s). The protocol used for the library was the immunoSEQ multiplex PCR assay. TCRdb retrieved this table from immuneACCESS and kept in-frame rearrangements only. Not all clones are present; in checked studies, unresolved V genes account for under half, and no reason is known for the remainder. Across this sample there are some 70,000 clones, with roughly 97% seen only once. The ten biggest clones cover approximately 0.26% of the sample. The sequenced sample was T cells isolated from PBMCs. All receptors derive from a human donor in good health.

This clone was counted only a few times. The rearrangement links TRBV9 to TRBJ2-7; D remains unclear. V lost 0 bases to trimming and J lost 3 bases, with 13 bases between them. Germline loops: CDR1 SGDLS, CDR2 YYNGEE. CDR3 size: 15 residues. This CDR3 is CASSVAVGEIYEQYF. CDR3 coding DNA: TGTGCCAGCAGCGTAGCTGTCGGAGAGATCTACGAGCAGTACTTC.

CDR3 DNA: TGTGCCAGTAGTCCGGGACAGGGGGCTTACGGCTACACCTTC. It translates to CASSPGQGAYGYTF. The V and J genes are TRBV19 and TRBJ1-2, with 12 bases that match TRBD1. Losses at the gene ends were 5 bases for V and 8 bases for J; bases not matched to a gene: 6. The CDR3 has 14 amino acids. The V gene's germline CDR1 is LNHDA and CDR2 SQIVND (reference sequence).

V usage is TRBV14 and J usage is TRBJ2-7, with a possible D match to TRBD1 (6 bases). Germline values: CDR1 SGHDN, CDR2 FVKESK. V was clipped by 1 base and J by 5 bases, with 9 bases between them. The CDR3 runs to 13 residues. The DNA for the CDR3 is TGTGCCAGCAGCCAAGGGACAGTGAACGAGCAGTACTTC. Amino acids: CASSQGTVNEQYF.

This chain connects TRBV4-3 to TRBJ2-7; 9 positions match TRBD1. V lost 4 bases, J lost 3 bases, and 7 bases stayed unmatched. The CDR3 runs 15 residues. CDR1 and CDR2 from the germline V gene are LGHNA and YSLEER. This chain's CDR3 is CASSPSVGQGYEQYF. Here the CDR3 DNA reads TGCGCCAGCAGCCCCAGCGTGGGACAGGGCTACGAGCAGTACTTC.

The V gene is TRBV29-1, the J gene TRBJ2-2, with 7 bases identical to TRBD1. The CDR3 runs 14 residues. The germline V gene has CDR1 SQVTM and CDR2 ANQGSEA. The V gene end was trimmed by 7 bases and the J gene end by 3 bases; junction bases not matched to a gene: 8. Here the CDR3 reads CSATGTVDTGELFF. CDR3 in DNA: TGCAGCGCGACCGGGACAGTAGACACCGGGGAGCTGTTTTTT.

V and J are TRBV29-1 and TRBJ2-7; D possibly corresponds to TRBD1 (5 bases). V shed 4 bases and J shed 3 bases, with 7 bases lying between them. The CDR3 spans 11 residues. Germline CDR1 and CDR2: SQVTM and ANQGSEA. In nucleotides, the CDR3 is TGCAGCGTTGGGACAAACTACGAGCAGTACTTC. Encoded protein: CSVGTNYEQYF.

V gene TRBV11-2 combines with J gene TRBJ2-7, with D possibly TRBD1 on 6 matching bases. Trimming shortened V by 5 bases and J by 5 bases, and 22 bases separated the two germline ends. The CDR3 length is 16 residues. Germline V gene sequence: CDR1 SGHAT, CDR2 FQNNGV. Here the CDR3 reads CASSTQKGDRINEQYF. CDR3 sequence (DNA): TGTGCCAGCAGCACCCAAAAGGGGGACCGAATCAACGAGCAGTACTTC.

The chain links TRBV20-1 to TRBJ2-5; D is perhaps TRBD2 (6 bases). V was pared by 3 bases and J by 9 bases, with 11 bases between. CDR3 length: 11 residues. Germline V gene lookup returns CDR1 DFQATT and CDR2 SNEGSKA (reference sequence). CDR3 nucleotide sequence: TGCAGTGCTAGGCACGGGGAGGCCCAGTACTTC. Translation gives CSARHGEAQYF.

This chain connects TRBV11-2 to TRBJ2-1; the match to TRBD2 covers 11 bases. CDR3 size: 14 residues. V trimming: 2 bases; J trimming: 6 bases; junction bases outside the gene matches: 0. Germline V CDR1 and CDR2: SGHAT, FQNNGV. In DNA, the CDR3 is TGTGCCAGCAGCTTACTAGCGGGAGGCAATGAGCAGTTCTTC. This gives the protein CASSLLAGGNEQFF.

The V call is TRBV6-6, the J call TRBJ2-4; TRBD2 agrees at 8 bases. The ends lost 8 bases at V and 3 bases at J; junction bases unmatched: 6. Looked up from germline, CDR1 is MNHNY and CDR2 is SVGAGI (reference sequence). The CDR3 is 14 amino acids. The CDR3 is CASAPGLVKNIQYF. The DNA for the CDR3 is TGTGCCAGCGCCCCGGGACTAGTCAAAAACATTCAGTACTTC.

The rearrangement links TRBV28 to TRBJ1-2, with D possibly TRBD1 on 6 matching bases. The CDR3 runs 12 residues. In germline, CDR1 is MDHEN, CDR2 SYDVKM. The ends were cut back, 6 bases at V and 7 bases at J, with 12 bases in the middle. CDR3 sequence reads: CASSWGRRGYTF. CDR3 sequence (DNA): TGTGCCAGCAGCTGGGGGCGGCGTGGCTACACCTTC.

This clone showed up just once. V and J are TRBV27 and TRBJ2-1; D uncertain. The CDR3 runs 14 residues. Trimming stripped 1 base from V and 5 bases from J, with 9 bases between. Per germline, CDR1 MNHEY and CDR2 SMNVEV (reference sequence). The CDR3 protein is CASSLFGGDNEQFF. The DNA for the CDR3 is TGTGCCAGCAGTTTATTCGGCGGTGACAATGAGCAGTTCTTC.

The gene calls are TRBV5-1 and TRBJ1-2; weak D call: TRBD1 (6 bases). The germline gives CDR1 SGHRS, CDR2 YFSETQ. This CDR3 is 12 amino acids long. V gave up 7 bases and J gave up 8 bases, with 15 bases separating them. The CDR3, as DNA: TGCGCCAGCGGACAGCAGGGCGGCGGCTACACCTTC. Translation: CASGQQGGGYTF.

A few counts support this clone. This chain links TRBV25-1 with TRBJ2-3, with TRBD2 identical over 9 bases. The CDR3 is 15 amino acids. V trimming: 5 bases; J trimming: 2 bases; junction bases outside the gene matches: 5. CDR1 is MGHDK and CDR2 is SYGVNS in the germline V gene. Here the CDR3 DNA reads TGTGCCAGCAGTCCCCCTAGCGGGATCACAGATACGCAGTATTTT. It codes for CASSPPSGITDTQYF.